The clone carrying this T cell receptor beta chain was recorded a few times. Antigen: not known. These data are taken from a study of post-analysis software for immune sequencing data. Study findings and constraints: Strong co-clustering by F measure was evident for samples that had been prepared in the same batch. TRBV5-6, TRBV5-1 and TRBV20-1 were among four or five TRBV segments more frequent in patients than controls. Controls' normalized Chao1 diversity significantly exceeded that of multiple sclerosis patients.

CDR3 length: 15 amino acids. Trimming stripped 6 bases from V and 0 bases from J, with 15 bases between. Libraries were made from TCR beta cDNA, and they carried unique molecular identifiers. TCRdb passed the PCR reads through MiXCR, listing each CDR3 protein once. Seen here are hundreds of thousands of distinct CDR3 sequences, approximately 53% observed once, and the top ten hold over 4%. This clonotype was obtained from a girl aged 5-17 years with multiple sclerosis. The specimen was blood. V usage is TRBV12-3 or TRBV12-4 and J usage is TRBJ2-7; possible D gene TRBD2, 5 bases. The CDR3 loop reads CASSPMLRASYEQYF. The CDR3 bases are TGTGCCAGCAGCCCCATGCTGAGGGCCTCCTACGAGCAGTACTTC.